The rows below give T cell receptor beta chains drawn from one sample of a study of shared clonotypes between healthy human individuals. Sequenced by immunoSEQ multiplex PCR; TCRdb stores in-frame clones only, minus some. The table records a few million clones, more than 90% of them present only once. Sequencing was performed on naive CD4+ T cells sorted from blood. The receptor source for this set is a man aged 18 to 30 in good health. Both conserved end residues are part of each CDR3. A D gene is named only where the DNA matches it firmly. Some rows mark clone size as missing; the rest say once, few, many or name a class of expanded clone.

clone size: once; V gene: TRBV11-1; J gene: TRBJ2-7; D gene: NA; CDR3 DNA: TGTGCCAGCAGCTCGGGGGTCCTGGCTGGTGGCGGCTACTACTACGAGCAGTACTTC; CDR3 protein: CASSSGVLAGGGYYYEQYF
clone size: NA; V gene: TRBV10-2; J gene: TRBJ1-5; D gene: TRBD1; CDR3 DNA: TGCGCCAGCAGGTCCGGGACAGACAATCAGCCCCAGCATTTT; CDR3 protein: CASRSGTDNQPQHF
clone size: NA; V gene: TRBV5-1; J gene: TRBJ1-4; D gene: TRBD1; CDR3 DNA: TGCGCCAGCAGCTTGATCGGGACAGGGGGAACTAATGAAAAACTGTTTTTT; CDR3 protein: CASSLIGTGGTNEKLFF
clone size: NA; V gene: TRBV5-1; J gene: TRBJ2-5; D gene: TRBD2; CDR3 DNA: TGCGCCAGCAGCCCCGGGACTACGCAAGAGACCCAGTACTTC; CDR3 protein: CASSPGTTQETQYF
clone size: few; V gene: TRBV6-5; J gene: TRBJ1-2; D gene: NA; CDR3 DNA: TGTGCCAGCAGTTACTCCGCTAACTATGGCTACACCTTC; CDR3 protein: CASSYSANYGYTF
clone size: NA; V gene: TRBV5-4; J gene: TRBJ2-2; D gene: TRBD2; CDR3 DNA: TGTGCCAGCAGCTTAGCCCTAGCGGGCGGGAACACCGGGGAGCTGTTTTTT; CDR3 protein: CASSLALAGGNTGELFF
clone size: few; V gene: TRBV10-3; J gene: TRBJ1-6; D gene: NA; CDR3 DNA: TGTGCCATCAGTAAAGGAGAGACTAATTCACCCCTCCACTTT; CDR3 protein: CAISKGETNSPLHF
clone size: NA; V gene: TRBV11-3; J gene: TRBJ1-3; D gene: NA; CDR3 DNA: TGTGCCAGCAGCCAAGGGGGAAACACCATATATTTT; CDR3 protein: CASSQGGNTIYF
clone size: NA; V gene: TRBV27; J gene: TRBJ1-5; D gene: NA; CDR3 DNA: TGTGCCAGCAGTTTAGTTTGGCAGGGAGGCAATCAGCCCCAGCATTTT; CDR3 protein: CASSLVWQGGNQPQHF
clone size: NA; V gene: TRBV9; J gene: TRBJ1-1; D gene: NA; CDR3 DNA: TGTGCCAGCAGCGTAGCCACATCTATCACTGAAGCTTTCTTT; CDR3 protein: CASSVATSITEAFF
clone size: NA; V gene: TRBV9; J gene: TRBJ2-1; D gene: NA; CDR3 DNA: TGTGCCAGCAGCCTCGGAGGGGCTGGACCAAACAATGAGCAGTTCTTC; CDR3 protein: CASSLGGAGPNNEQFF
clone size: NA; V gene: TRBV19; J gene: TRBJ1-1; D gene: NA; CDR3 DNA: TGTGCCAGTAGGTACCACGAGGGGCTGGGAGACGGCACTGAAGCTTTCTTT; CDR3 protein: CASRYHEGLGDGTEAFF
clone size: NA; V gene: TRBV7-2; J gene: TRBJ2-1; D gene: NA; CDR3 DNA: TGTGCCAGTACCTTTGACCCCTCGAATGAGCAGTTCTTC; CDR3 protein: CASTFDPSNEQFF
clone size: NA; V gene: TRBV28; J gene: TRBJ1-5; D gene: NA; CDR3 DNA: TGTGCCAGCAGCCAGACAGGTGTTAGCAATCAGCCCCAGCATTTT; CDR3 protein: CASSQTGVSNQPQHF
clone size: once; V gene: TRBV4-1; J gene: TRBJ2-5; D gene: TRBD2; CDR3 DNA: TGCGCCAGCAGCCAAGACGCAGCGGGGATAGAGACCCAGTACTTC; CDR3 protein: CASSQDAAGIETQYF
clone size: few; V gene: TRBV6-5; J gene: TRBJ1-6; D gene: TRBD1; CDR3 DNA: TGTGCCAGCAGTAGGACAGGGAGCCAGTCACCCCTCCACTTT; CDR3 protein: CASSRTGSQSPLHF
clone size: NA; V gene: TRBV18; J gene: TRBJ1-1; D gene: NA; CDR3 DNA: TGTGCCAGCTCACTATTGGACAGGAACACTGAAGCTTTCTTT; CDR3 protein: CASSLLDRNTEAFF
clone size: NA; V gene: TRBV7-2; J gene: TRBJ1-5; D gene: TRBD1; CDR3 DNA: TGTGCCAGCAGCACCGGGACAGGGAGACAGCCCCAGCATTTT; CDR3 protein: CASSTGTGRQPQHF
clone size: NA; V gene: TRBV5-4; J gene: TRBJ2-3; D gene: NA; CDR3 DNA: TGTGCCAGCAGCTTAGGGACTACAGATACGCAGTATTTT; CDR3 protein: CASSLGTTDTQYF
clone size: NA; V gene: TRBV6-5; J gene: TRBJ1-1; D gene: NA; CDR3 DNA: TGTGCCAGCAGTCCCGACTGGAACACTGAAGCTTTCTTT; CDR3 protein: CASSPDWNTEAFF
clone size: NA; V gene: TRBV30; J gene: TRBJ1-1; D gene: NA; CDR3 DNA: TGTGCCTGGTCGAATAGGGTGAACACTGAAGCTTTCTTT; CDR3 protein: CAWSNRVNTEAFF
clone size: once; V gene: TRBV28; J gene: TRBJ2-7; D gene: TRBD1; CDR3 DNA: TGTGCCAGCAGTTTAAGGACAGGGAACTACGAGCAGTACTTC; CDR3 protein: CASSLRTGNYEQYF
clone size: NA; V gene: TRBV30; J gene: TRBJ2-2; D gene: NA; CDR3 DNA: TGTGCCTGGAGTGTACGGGGAGCTGGCACCGGGGAGCTGTTTTTT; CDR3 protein: CAWSVRGAGTGELFF
clone size: once; V gene: TRBV5-1; J gene: TRBJ1-3; D gene: NA; CDR3 DNA: TGCGCCAGCATCGGCCCGGGGGCGAAGGGAAACACCATATATTTT; CDR3 protein: CASIGPGAKGNTIYF
clone size: NA; V gene: TRBV6-6; J gene: TRBJ2-5; D gene: TRBD2; CDR3 DNA: TGTGCCAGCAGTTATGGACTAGCGGGAGTGGAGACCCAGTACTTC; CDR3 protein: CASSYGLAGVETQYF
clone size: NA; V gene: TRBV27; J gene: TRBJ2-1; D gene: TRBD1; CDR3 DNA: TGTGCCAGTCAGGGGGATCCCTACAATGAGCAGTTCTTC; CDR3 protein: CASQGDPYNEQFF
clone size: NA; V gene: TRBV15; J gene: TRBJ1-1; D gene: NA; CDR3 DNA: TGTGCCACCAGCAGGAAAGGTTCAAGTTGGGAAGCTTTCTTT; CDR3 protein: CATSRKGSSWEAFF
clone size: once; V gene: TRBV21-1; J gene: TRBJ2-5; D gene: NA; CDR3 DNA: TGTGCCAGCAGCAAAGATGCCGCAGGGGGAGAAATTCGCGAGACCCAGTACTTC; CDR3 protein: CASSKDAAGGEIRETQYF
clone size: NA; V gene: TRBV6-5; J gene: TRBJ2-1; D gene: NA; CDR3 DNA: TGTGCCAGCAGTTATTCACGCATCAGCTCCTACAATGAGCAGTTCTTC; CDR3 protein: CASSYSRISSYNEQFF
clone size: NA; V gene: TRBV7-8; J gene: TRBJ1-1; D gene: TRBD1; CDR3 DNA: TGTGCCAGCAGCTTACGCGGACAGGGCAATAGCGCTTTCTTT; CDR3 protein: CASSLRGQGNSAFF
clone size: NA; V gene: TRBV7-3; J gene: TRBJ2-3; D gene: NA; CDR3 DNA: TGTGCCAGCAGCATCCAGGGCAATCCCACAGATACGCAGTATTTT; CDR3 protein: CASSIQGNPTDTQYF
clone size: NA; V gene: TRBV6-6; J gene: TRBJ1-6; D gene: NA; CDR3 DNA: TGTGCCAGCAGTTCCCCGCCCAATTCACCCCTCCACTTT; CDR3 protein: CASSSPPNSPLHF
clone size: NA; V gene: TRBV15; J gene: TRBJ1-3; D gene: TRBD1; CDR3 DNA: TGTGCCACCAGCCGGACAGGGACGGGAAACACCATATATTTT; CDR3 protein: CATSRTGTGNTIYF
clone size: NA; V gene: TRBV5-8; J gene: TRBJ1-5; D gene: NA; CDR3 DNA: TGTGCCAGCAGCTTGAACAGGGCAAATCAGCCCCAGCATTTT; CDR3 protein: CASSLNRANQPQHF
clone size: NA; V gene: TRBV5-6; J gene: TRBJ2-7; D gene: NA; CDR3 DNA: TGTGCCAGCAGCTTAGGCTTAGGGACGGTGAGCGGCTCCTACGAGCAGTACTTC; CDR3 protein: CASSLGLGTVSGSYEQYF
clone size: NA; V gene: TRBV15; J gene: TRBJ1-3; D gene: NA; CDR3 DNA: TGTGCCACCAGCAGAGATTTCGTCGCGGTCTCTGGAAACACCATATATTTT; CDR3 protein: CATSRDFVAVSGNTIYF
clone size: NA; V gene: TRBV2; J gene: TRBJ1-4; D gene: NA; CDR3 DNA: TGTGCCAGCAGTGACATTAATGAAAAACTGTTTTTT; CDR3 protein: CASSDINEKLFF
clone size: NA; V gene: TRBV18; J gene: TRBJ2-7; D gene: NA; CDR3 DNA: TGTGCCAGCTCCCCGATCGGCACCTCCTACGAGCAGTACTTC; CDR3 protein: CASSPIGTSYEQYF
clone size: NA; V gene: TRBV18; J gene: TRBJ2-5; D gene: NA; CDR3 DNA: TGTGCCAGCTCACCAGGGACACCCCAAGAGACCCAGTACTTC; CDR3 protein: CASSPGTPQETQYF
clone size: NA; V gene: TRBV6-1; J gene: TRBJ2-2; D gene: NA; CDR3 DNA: TGTGCCACGTCGGAACCTAGCAGCACCGGGGAGCTGTTTTTT; CDR3 protein: CATSEPSSTGELFF
clone size: NA; V gene: TRBV27; J gene: TRBJ2-1; D gene: NA; CDR3 DNA: TGTGCCAGCAGACAGGGAGTCCCCTACAATGAGCAGTTCTTC; CDR3 protein: CASRQGVPYNEQFF
clone size: once; V gene: TRBV29-1; J gene: TRBJ2-7; D gene: TRBD2; CDR3 DNA: TGCAGCGTCCGGCGGGGGGCCGACGAGCAGTACTTC; CDR3 protein: CSVRRGADEQYF
clone size: NA; V gene: TRBV5-5; J gene: TRBJ2-3; D gene: NA; CDR3 DNA: TGTGCCAGCAGCTTGGTTAACACCTACTCAGATACGCAGTATTTT; CDR3 protein: CASSLVNTYSDTQYF
clone size: NA; V gene: TRBV5-1; J gene: TRBJ2-3; D gene: NA; CDR3 DNA: TGCGCCAGCAGCCCAGGACAAGACACAGATACGCAGTATTTT; CDR3 protein: CASSPGQDTDTQYF
clone size: NA; V gene: TRBV7-9; J gene: TRBJ2-5; D gene: TRBD2; CDR3 DNA: TGTGCCAGCACCCTTAGCGCTAGCGGACAAGAGACCCAGTACTTC; CDR3 protein: CASTLSASGQETQYF
clone size: NA; V gene: TRBV6-5; J gene: TRBJ2-2; D gene: NA; CDR3 DNA: TGTGCCAGCAGTTACTCGATGTCGAACACCGGGGAGCTGTTTTTT; CDR3 protein: CASSYSMSNTGELFF
clone size: once; V gene: TRBV2; J gene: TRBJ2-1; D gene: NA; CDR3 DNA: TGTGCCAGCAGTGATTTTGGCGAGCAGTTCTTC; CDR3 protein: CASSDFGEQFF
clone size: few; V gene: TRBV19; J gene: TRBJ1-5; D gene: NA; CDR3 DNA: TGTGCCACAGGAGGGAGTCAGCCCCAGCATTTT; CDR3 protein: CATGGSQPQHF
clone size: NA; V gene: TRBV14; J gene: TRBJ2-5; D gene: NA; CDR3 DNA: TGTGCCAGCAGCCGTCGGGGGAGCTCGTGGGTAGAGACCCAGTACTTC; CDR3 protein: CASSRRGSSWVETQYF
clone size: NA; V gene: TRBV19; J gene: TRBJ1-1; D gene: TRBD1; CDR3 DNA: TGTGCCAGTAGTTTGGGACAGGGGATCACTGAAGCTTTCTTT; CDR3 protein: CASSLGQGITEAFF
clone size: NA; V gene: TRBV7-9; J gene: TRBJ1-5; D gene: NA; CDR3 DNA: TGTGCCAGCAGCTTATTAGCCCGGACAGAGAATAGCAATCAGCCCCAGCATTTT; CDR3 protein: CASSLLARTENSNQPQHF
clone size: NA; V gene: TRBV25-1; J gene: TRBJ2-5; D gene: TRBD1; CDR3 DNA: TGTGCCAGCCGCGAACAGGGGGCTGGAGAGACCCAGTACTTC; CDR3 protein: CASREQGAGETQYF
clone size: NA; V gene: TRBV28; J gene: TRBJ1-1; D gene: NA; CDR3 DNA: TGTGCCAGCAGTGCCGGGTTTGAAGCTTTCTTT; CDR3 protein: CASSAGFEAFF